One TCR beta chain is described in this entry. With random hexamers, reverse transcription was performed on about 0.5 to 1 ug of RNA. TCRdb passed the immunoSEQ multiplex PCR reads through MiXCR, listing each CDR3 protein once. The repertoire holds some 80,000 distinct CDR3 sequences, with about 93% as singletons. With V trimmed by 4 bases and J by 8 bases, 7 bases remained unmatched. The CDR3 runs to 14 residues. This sample is part of a study of CD8 T cells in Susac syndrome. The chain uses TRBV12-3 or TRBV12-4 and TRBJ2-1; TRBD2 matches 8 bases. The TCR originated in a human donor in good health. Sequenced material: CD8+ T cells from PBMCs. In DNA, the CDR3 is TGTGCCAGCAGTTATAGCGGGATAGCCCATGAGCAGTTCTTC. Translating it yields CASSYSGIAHEQFF.